This TCR beta chain was captured by sequencing in a study of cytomegalovirus exposure and HLA in healthy donors. Primers included in the PCR were 60 Vbeta and 13 Jbeta primers. The assay was immunoSEQ multiplex PCR, and TCRdb's table has in-frame clones only and misses some. The data contain under 200,000 clones, 55% to 70% of them singletons. A remark on this clone: Its antigen is unknown.

Whole-study findings and limits: In vitro data verified a few CMV-associated chains as specific for CMV antigens. Most TCR sequences were rare, but some public TCRs occurred in many donors. Several V segments, TRBV6-2 and TRBV6-3 among them, could not be told apart and were dropped. The study recorded 150 to 200 TCR beta chains that were cytomegalovirus-associated.

Trimming cost V 0 bases and J 1 base, with 6 bases left between them. Germline CDR1 SGHKS, CDR2 YYEKEE (reference sequence). This CDR3 has 14 amino acids. V and J are TRBV5-5 and TRBJ2-3; D possibly corresponds to TRBD1 (6 bases). The sequenced sample was PBMCs. The sequence came from a woman between 40 and 50 years old in good health and CMV-seropositive. Here the CDR3 DNA reads TGTGCCAGCAGCTTGGACAGGGGCACAGATACGCAGTATTTT. Encoded protein: CASSLDRGTDTQYF.